A selection of T cell receptor beta chains follows, all from one sample in a study of post-analysis software for immune sequencing data. TCRdb reprocessed the PCR reads with MiXCR, giving one entry per CDR3 protein. The sample holds more than 450,000 distinct CDR3 sequences, 34% seen once. The specimen was blood. The receptors derive from a girl under 18 with multiple sclerosis. Both conserved end residues are part of each CDR3. The D gene is left open where the match is weak. A clone size is listed for some rows: how often the clone was seen (once, few, many), or a class if it is expanded.

v_call	j_call	d_call	clone_size	cdr3_length	cdr3_aa	cdr3_nt
TRBV6-6	TRBJ1-2	NA	few	13	CASSSSGADGYTF	TGTGCCAGCAGTTCCTCCGGGGCGGACGGCTACACCTTC
TRBV6-1	TRBJ2-5	NA	NA	14	CASSDASLRETQYF	TGTGCCAGCAGTGACGCGTCCCTAAGAGAGACCCAGTACTTC
TRBV4-1	TRBJ2-2	NA	few	16	CASSQGGVTVGGELFF	TGCGCCAGCAGCCAAGGAGGCGTAACAGTAGGAGGGGAGCTGTTTTTT
TRBV4-1	TRBJ1-2	NA	NA	14	CASSQAGPSSDYTF	TGCGCCAGCAGCCAAGCAGGCCCGAGCAGTGACTACACCTTC
TRBV11-2	TRBJ2-7	NA	once	15	CASSPQQGGQDEQYF	TGTGCCAGCAGCCCGCAGCAGGGGGGCCAGGACGAGCAGTACTTC
TRBV15	TRBJ2-1	NA	few	14	CATSTNPRVDEQFF	TGTGCCACCAGCACCAACCCGAGGGTTGATGAGCAGTTCTTC
TRBV20-1	TRBJ1-1	NA	NA	15	CSARFFEITNTEAFF	TGCAGTGCTAGGTTCTTTGAGATTACAAACACTGAAGCTTTCTTT
TRBV5-1	TRBJ2-7	NA	NA	14	CASSRSPYNDEQYF	TGCGCCAGCAGCAGGTCCCCTTATAATGACGAGCAGTACTTC
TRBV5-1	TRBJ2-7	NA	NA	18	CASSPFGPRDPASYEQYF	TGCGCCAGTAGCCCGTTTGGCCCCCGGGACCCGGCTTCCTACGAGCAGTACTTC
TRBV27	TRBJ1-2	TRBD1	few	15	CASSLRQGEFYGYTF	TGTGCCAGCAGTTTAAGACAGGGCGAGTTCTATGGCTACACCTTC
TRBV12-3/TRBV12-4	TRBJ1-1	NA	NA	14	CASSLWSQGTEAFF	TGTGCCAGCAGTTTATGGTCGCAGGGGACTGAAGCTTTCTTT
TRBV9	TRBJ2-1	TRBD2	few	18	CASSVASAGGPSYNEQFF	TGTGCCAGCAGCGTAGCTTCAGCGGGGGGGCCGTCCTACAATGAGCAGTTCTTC
TRBV5-1	TRBJ2-4	NA	NA	19	CASKLLPLYIPSHENIQYF	TGCGCCAGCAAGCTTCTACCCCTATACATACCAAGTCACGAAAACATTCAGTACTTC
TRBV5-1	TRBJ2-5	NA	NA	15	CATARRGGPEETQYF	TGCGCGACAGCTAGGAGGGGGGGGCCAGAAGAGACCCAGTACTTC
TRBV6-6	TRBJ1-5	NA	few	13	CASSYSKDRPQHF	TGTGCCAGCAGTTACTCTAAAGACAGACCCCAGCATTTT
TRBV29-1	TRBJ1-1	NA	NA	10	CSARAGKAFF	TGCAGCGCGCGGGCAGGCAAAGCTTTCTTT
TRBV29-1	TRBJ2-1	TRBD1	few	16	CSVEDVPGGSYNEQFF	TGCAGCGTTGAAGATGTCCCAGGGGGCTCCTACAATGAGCAGTTCTTC
TRBV6-5	TRBJ1-2	TRBD1	NA	14	CASSLDRGDYGYTF	TGTGCCAGCAGTTTGGACAGGGGGGACTATGGCTACACCTTC
TRBV20-1	TRBJ2-7	TRBD1	NA	14	CSAWGQGVSYEQYF	TGCAGTGCCTGGGGACAGGGCGTCTCCTACGAGCAGTACTTC
TRBV4-1	TRBJ2-5	TRBD2	NA	18	CASSQESPSGGEEETQYF	TGCGCCAGCAGCCAAGAATCCCCTAGCGGGGGGGAGGAGGAGACCCAGTACTTC
TRBV27	TRBJ2-5	TRBD1	few	15	CASSLGQGPGETQYF	TGTGCCAGCAGTTTAGGACAGGGTCCAGGGGAGACCCAGTACTTC
TRBV11-2	TRBJ1-1	NA	NA	15	CASSLKIGGNTEAFF	TGTGCCAGCAGCTTAAAAATTGGGGGGAACACTGAAGCTTTCTTT
TRBV10-3	TRBJ2-7	TRBD2	few	16	CAISESIQRGPYEQYF	TGTGCCATCAGTGAGTCGATCCAGCGGGGGCCCTACGAGCAGTACTTC
TRBV5-1	TRBJ2-7	TRBD2	few	16	CASSLAGTSGRYEQYF	TGCGCCAGCAGCTTGGCCGGGACTAGCGGGAGATACGAGCAGTACTTC
TRBV15	TRBJ2-1	TRBD2	few	16	CATSRDLAGGQHVQFF	TGTGCCACCAGCAGAGACTTAGCGGGGGGGCAGCATGTGCAGTTCTTC
TRBV5-1	TRBJ2-5	NA	many	13	CASSLGDQETQYF	TGCGCCAGCAGCTTAGGGGATCAAGAGACCCAGTACTTC
TRBV18	TRBJ1-1	TRBD1	NA	15	CVSSPPGQMSTEAFF	TGTGTCAGCTCACCACCGGGACAGATGAGTACTGAAGCTTTCTTT
TRBV24-1	TRBJ2-1	NA	NA	16	CATSDLGASSYNEQFF	TGTGCCACCAGTGATTTAGGGGCCAGCTCCTACAATGAGCAGTTCTTC
TRBV6-5	TRBJ1-5	NA	NA	13	CASSRASNQPQHF	TGTGCCAGCAGCCGGGCCAGTAATCAGCCCCAGCATTTT
TRBV10-3	TRBJ2-1	NA	NA	13	CAISESGGLEQFF	TGTGCCATCAGTGAGTCGGGGGGTTTGGAGCAGTTCTTC
TRBV12-3/TRBV12-4	TRBJ2-5	TRBD2	NA	17	CASSLTSGGALIKTQYF	TGTGCCAGCAGCCTCACTAGCGGGGGGGCCTTGATAAAGACCCAGTACTTC
TRBV7-9	TRBJ1-2	NA	NA	12	CASSLADSSYTF	TGTGCCAGCAGCTTAGCGGACTCCAGCTACACCTTC
TRBV7-6	TRBJ2-1	TRBD1	NA	14	CASSPNRGRGEQFF	TGTGCCAGCAGCCCCAACAGGGGGCGGGGTGAGCAGTTCTTC